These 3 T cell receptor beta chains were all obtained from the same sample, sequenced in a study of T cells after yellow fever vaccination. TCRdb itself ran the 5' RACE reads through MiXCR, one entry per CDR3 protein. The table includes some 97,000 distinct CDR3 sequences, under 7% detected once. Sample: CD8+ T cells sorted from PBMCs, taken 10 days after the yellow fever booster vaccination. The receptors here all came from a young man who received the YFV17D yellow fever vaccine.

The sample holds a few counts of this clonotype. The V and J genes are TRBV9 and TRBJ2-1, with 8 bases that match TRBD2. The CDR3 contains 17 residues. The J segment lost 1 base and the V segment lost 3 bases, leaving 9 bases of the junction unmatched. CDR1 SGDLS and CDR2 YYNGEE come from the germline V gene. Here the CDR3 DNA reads TGTGCCAGCAGCGAGGGAGCGGGACTAGGTTCCTACAATGAGCAGTTCTTC. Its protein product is CASSEGAGLGSYNEQFF.

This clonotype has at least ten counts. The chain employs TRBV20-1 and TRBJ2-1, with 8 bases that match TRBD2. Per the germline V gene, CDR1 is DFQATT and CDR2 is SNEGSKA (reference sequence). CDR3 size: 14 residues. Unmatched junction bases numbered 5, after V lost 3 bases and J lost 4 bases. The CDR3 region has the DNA TGCAGTGCTAGGGCACTAGCGGAGTACAATGAGCAGTTCTTC. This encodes CSARALAEYNEQFF.

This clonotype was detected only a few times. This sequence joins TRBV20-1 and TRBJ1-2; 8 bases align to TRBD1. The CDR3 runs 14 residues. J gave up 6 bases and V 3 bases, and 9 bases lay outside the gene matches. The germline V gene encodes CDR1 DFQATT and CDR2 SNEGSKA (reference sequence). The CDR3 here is CSASTGGTSDGYTF. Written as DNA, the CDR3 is TGCAGTGCTAGCACAGGGGGGACGAGCGATGGCTACACCTTC.